Following are 31 T cell receptor beta chains from one sample sequenced in a study of cytomegalovirus exposure and HLA in healthy donors. Libraries were prepared by immunoSEQ multiplex PCR; TCRdb keeps only in-frame clonotypes and omits some of them. The table shows more than 95,000 clones, with more than 85% occurring only once. Input material: PBMCs. These receptors all come from a young man in good health and CMV-seropositive.

The chain has TRBV6-1 and TRBJ1-5; TRBD1 might be the D (5 bases). There are 16 residues in the CDR3. V was trimmed by 4 bases and J by 6 bases, leaving 19 bases between them. In germline, CDR1 is MNHNS, CDR2 SASEGT. Here the CDR3 reads CASSVLDPGVSQPQHF. CDR3 bases: TGTGCCAGCAGTGTATTGGACCCGGGGGTGAGTCAGCCCCAGCATTTT.

This sequence joins TRBV30 and TRBJ1-2, with D possibly matching TRBD1 (6 bases). Germline V gives CDR1 GTSNPN, CDR2 SVGIG (reference sequence). V was pared by 4 bases and J by 5 bases, with 14 bases between. CDR3 size: 13 residues. The chain's CDR3 is CAWNRDRPYGYTF. DNA of the CDR3: TGTGCCTGGAACAGGGATCGACCGTATGGCTACACCTTC.

The V gene is TRBV11-2, the J gene TRBJ2-1, with D possibly matching TRBD1 (6 bases). Germline CDR1 is SGHAT and CDR2 is FQNNGV. The CDR3 totals 12 residues. Trimming cost V 1 base and J 10 bases, with 8 bases left between them. This chain's CDR3 is CASSLVDREQFF. CDR3 DNA: TGTGCCAGCAGCTTAGTAGACAGGGAGCAGTTCTTC.

This chain joins TRBV7-2 and TRBJ2-2; D gene unclear. CDR3 size: 13 residues. Trimming pared 0 bases from V and 8 bases from J, leaving 7 bases between. From germline, CDR1 is SGHTA and CDR2 FQGNSA. CDR3 sequence: CASSLAPTGELFF. The DNA for the CDR3 is TGTGCCAGCAGCTTAGCCCCGACTGGGGAGCTGTTTTTT.

Concerning this clone itself: The sample carries other DNA sequences with the same CDR3. V and J are TRBV5-6 and TRBJ1-1, with D hard to call. Trimming left V 0 bases short and J 4 bases short, with 10 bases between. Germline CDR1 and CDR2: SGHDT and YYEEEE. CDR3 length: 14 residues. CDR3 residues: CASSLAGISTEAFF. The DNA for the CDR3 is TGTGCCAGCAGCTTGGCCGGTATTAGCACTGAAGCTTTCTTT.

The V call is TRBV6-4, the J call TRBJ2-3, with a weak D call TRBD2 (6 bases). CDR3 length: 13 amino acids. With 8 bases removed from V and 2 bases from J, the gap between germline ends came to 11 bases. CDR1 is MRHNA and CDR2 is SNTAGT in the germline V gene. CDR3 coding DNA: TGTGCCAGCTCTGCGGGGTCCACAGATACGCAGTATTTT. Amino acid sequence: CASSAGSTDTQYF.

In DNA, the CDR3 is TGCGCCAGCAGCACCCGACTAGCGGACTACAATGAGCAGTTCTTC. Translation gives CASSTRLADYNEQFF. The chain has TRBV4-3 and TRBJ2-1; 9 nucleotides agree with TRBD2. Trimming took 5 bases from V and 3 from J; bases not matched to a gene: 5. Germline V gene sequence: CDR1 LGHNA, CDR2 YSLEER. The CDR3 consists of 15 residues.

This clone was seen only once. The V and J genes are TRBV10-3 and TRBJ2-7; D is ambiguous. Trimming removed 0 bases at V and 0 bases at J, with 18 bases between. There are 18 residues in the CDR3. Germline values: CDR1 ENHRY, CDR2 SYGVKD. CDR3 sequence (DNA): TGTGCCATCAGTGAGTCGAACTTGGAAGCGTCCGGCTCCTACGAGCAGTACTTC. Amino acids: CAISESNLEASGSYEQYF.

This clone was detected once. V usage is TRBV18 and J usage is TRBJ2-2; 11 nucleotides agree with TRBD2. Germline trimming cut 3 bases from V and 0 bases from J; bases unmatched to any gene: 3. The CDR3 spans 17 residues. Germline lookup yields CDR1 KGHSH and CDR2 LQKENI. The CDR3 DNA reads TGTGCCAGCTCACCCGGACTAGCGGGTGCGAACACCGGGGAGCTGTTTTTT. It translates to CASSPGLAGANTGELFF.

The J gene is TRBJ1-2, the V gene TRBV6-1; D remains ambiguous. This CDR3 is built from 13 residues. Germline values: CDR1 MNHNS, CDR2 SASEGT. V dropped 2 bases and J dropped 5 bases, with 9 bases sitting between them. The CDR3 nucleotides are TGTGCCAGCAGTGAATCCCCCAGTTATGGCTACACCTTC. Protein product: CASSESPSYGYTF.

The chain couples TRBV9 to TRBJ2-5, with 9 bases that match TRBD1. CDR3 length equals 16 residues. V was clipped by 6 bases and J by 5 bases; unmatched bases: 14. CDR1 SGDLS and CDR2 YYNGEE come from the germline V gene. CDR3 protein: CASTPGQGSIFETQYF. In DNA form, the CDR3 reads TGTGCCAGCACCCCGGGACAGGGTAGTATATTCGAGACCCAGTACTTC.

The chain is built from TRBV5-6 and TRBJ2-3; 7 nucleotides agree with TRBD2. Per germline, CDR1 SGHDT and CDR2 YYEEEE. J gave up 2 bases and V 5 bases, and 2 bases lay outside the gene matches. This CDR3 has 13 residues. CDR3 coding DNA: TGTGCCAGCAGGCGGGACTACACAGATACGCAGTATTTT. It yields the protein CASRRDYTDTQYF.

The V and J genes are TRBV7-7 and TRBJ2-5, with D possibly being TRBD1 (6 bases). Germline values: CDR1 SSHAT, CDR2 FNYEAQ (reference sequence). V lost 5 bases and J 2 bases, leaving 9 bases between the germline ends. The CDR3 runs 13 residues. The CDR3: CASSRTAQETQYF. CDR3 nucleotides: TGTGCCAGCAGCAGGACAGCACAAGAGACCCAGTACTTC.

The chain links TRBV7-2 to TRBJ2-5; D is ambiguous. V was cut by 4 bases and J by 4 bases, with 22 bases left in between. The CDR3 consists of 17 residues. The germline V gene encodes CDR1 SGHTA and CDR2 FQGNSA. The CDR3 DNA sequence: TGTGCCAGCAGCTCATTCCCAGGCACTGCCGGTGGAGAGACCCAGTACTTC. It translates to CASSSFPGTAGGETQYF.

The chain couples TRBV6-5 to TRBJ2-3; no reliable D call. This CDR3 contains 14 residues. In germline, CDR1 is MNHEY, CDR2 SVGAGI. The V gene lost 8 bases and the J gene lost 0 bases, with 12 bases spanning the gap. The CDR3 DNA sequence: TGTGCCAGCCGCGGCCCAAGAAGCACAGATACGCAGTATTTT. It encodes CASRGPRSTDTQYF.

This clone has only a few counts. The V and J genes are TRBV7-2 and TRBJ1-5; 9 bases match TRBD1. The length of the CDR3 is 15 residues. Germline V gene sequence: CDR1 SGHTA, CDR2 FQGNSA. J was trimmed by 3 bases and V by 3 bases; bases with no gene match: 3. The CDR3: CASSFRDRVNQPQHF. The CDR3 DNA is TGTGCCAGCAGCTTCCGGGACAGGGTCAATCAGCCCCAGCATTTT.

V and J are TRBV18 and TRBJ2-7, with D possibly matching TRBD2 (5 bases). Per the germline V gene, CDR1 is KGHSH and CDR2 is LQKENI. CDR3 length equals 14 residues. Deletions cut 1 base from V and 7 bases from J, with 14 bases between. CDR3 region: CASSPQGTTGEQYF. CDR3 nucleotides: TGTGCCAGCTCACCACAGGGTACCACGGGGGAGCAGTACTTC.

V and J are TRBV6-5 and TRBJ2-1; D unclear. CDR1 is MNHEY, CDR2 SVGAGI, per germline. The V end lost 5 bases, the J end lost 0 bases, and 11 bases lay between the germline ends. The CDR3 spans 15 residues. The CDR3 DNA is TGTGCCAGCAGTCCGACACCGAGCTCCTACAATGAGCAGTTCTTC. Translated: CASSPTPSSYNEQFF.

This clone was recorded only once. The chain combines TRBV5-1 with TRBJ2-3; TRBD1 matches at 8 bases. The CDR3 contains 17 residues. Germline V gene sequence: CDR1 SGHRS, CDR2 YFSETQ. V lost 4 bases, J lost 4 bases, and 14 bases stayed unmatched. The CDR3 coding sequence is TGCGCCAGCAGCCAAACCGCAGGGGGCGCAGGGGCAGATACGCAGTATTTT. Its translation: CASSQTAGGAGADTQYF.

The rearrangement links TRBV2 to TRBJ1-1, with D possibly matching TRBD1 (5 bases). The CDR3 extends over 15 amino acids. V dropped 7 bases and J dropped 5 bases, with 20 bases sitting between them. Germline-derived CDR1 and CDR2 are SNHLY and FYNNEI. The CDR3 sequence: CASTGAGEGRTEAFF. In DNA form, the CDR3 reads TGTGCCAGCACCGGCGCGGGGGAAGGAAGGACTGAAGCTTTCTTT.

The chain joins TRBV13 to TRBJ2-1; TRBD2 agrees at 10 bases. V was clipped by 5 bases and J by 7 bases; unmatched bases: 5. Germline CDR1 PRHDT, CDR2 FYEKMQ (reference sequence). The CDR3 totals 14 residues. The CDR3 nucleotides are TGTGCCAGCAGCCCTAGGGGACTAGCGAATGAGCAGTTCTTC. The encoded protein is CASSPRGLANEQFF.

The chain carries TRBV5-4 and TRBJ1-3; the D is unclear. There are 15 residues in the CDR3. Looked up from germline, CDR1 is SGHNT and CDR2 is YYREEE (reference sequence). Trimming cost V 1 base and J 0 bases, with 8 bases left between them. The CDR3 sequence: CASSLWAPSGNTIYF. CDR3 DNA: TGTGCCAGCAGCTTGTGGGCTCCCTCTGGAAACACCATATATTTT.

The V call is TRBV2, the J call TRBJ2-3, with 9 bases fitting TRBD2. The V and J ends lost 8 bases and 5 bases, in that order; junction bases with no gene match: 8. This CDR3 has 14 residues. Germline CDR1 and CDR2: SNHLY and FYNNEI. The CDR3 region has the DNA TGTGCCAGCTCTTGGAGCGGGGGGAGAGATACGCAGTATTTT. Translation: CASSWSGGRDTQYF.

Here the CDR3 reads CASSLPGGVAQYF. In nucleotides, the CDR3 is TGTGCCAGCAGCTTACCCGGGGGGGTGGCGCAGTATTTT. The rearrangement links TRBV6-5 to TRBJ2-3; 8 bases are a match to TRBD2. This CDR3 is built from 13 residues. J gave up 10 bases and V 6 bases, and 9 bases lay outside the gene matches. CDR1 is MNHEY, CDR2 SVGAGI, per germline.

The rearrangement joins TRBV14 to TRBJ2-1; D is ambiguous. Germline values: CDR1 SGHDN, CDR2 FVKESK. The CDR3 runs 14 residues. Trimming removed 0 bases from V and 8 bases from J, with 11 bases in between. CDR3 residues: CASSQDAEKDEQFF. CDR3 nucleotide sequence: TGTGCCAGCAGCCAAGATGCGGAGAAAGATGAGCAGTTCTTC.

The chain recombines TRBV28 with TRBJ1-5; D is perhaps TRBD1 (5 bases). The germline V gene has CDR1 MDHEN and CDR2 SYDVKM. Trimming removed 5 bases from V and 4 bases from J, with 15 bases in between. The CDR3 length is 15 residues. CDR3 sequence (DNA): TGTGCCAGCAGTCCCGCGGGACTCCGAAATCAGCCCCAGCATTTT. Translation: CASSPAGLRNQPQHF. Full variable domain (rest looked up from reference TRBV28 and TRBJ1-5): DVKVTQSSRYLVKRTGEKVFLECVQDMDHENMFWYRQDPGLGLRLIYFSYDVKMKEKGDIPEGYSVSREKKERFSLILESASTNQTSMYLCASSPAGLRNQPQHFGDGTRLSIL.

The gene calls are TRBV7-9 and TRBJ2-1, with 9 bases aligning to TRBD1. Germline V gene data show CDR1 as SEHNR and CDR2 as FQNEAQ (reference sequence). The CDR3 has 15 residues. V lost 5 bases and J lost 5; bases outside the gene matches: 7. CDR3: CASSTGTGSHNEQFF. CDR3 sequence (DNA): TGTGCCAGCAGCACCGGGACAGGGTCGCACAATGAGCAGTTCTTC.

The gene calls are TRBV12-5 and TRBJ1-5; TRBD1 matches 8 bases. CDR3 length: 16 residues. Trimming took 1 base from V and 2 from J; bases not matched to a gene: 4. Germline values: CDR1 LGHNT, CDR2 FRNRAP. CDR3 coding DNA: TGTGCTAGTGGTTTGGAGACAGGGGAAGGCAATCAGCCCCAGCATTTT. Translated: CASGLETGEGNQPQHF.

Only one count was recorded for this clone. The chain recombines TRBV6-6 with TRBJ1-1, with 10 bases matching TRBD1. The CDR3 covers 13 residues. In germline, CDR1 is MNHNY, CDR2 SVGAGI (reference sequence). The junction had 3 bases not matched to a gene; V was cut back by 6 bases and J by 5 bases. CDR3 nucleotide sequence: TGTGCCAGCAGCCGACAGGGGGCGACTGAAGCTTTCTTT. This sequence encodes CASSRQGATEAFF.

The CDR3 here is CASKPARAGSGELFF. The CDR3, as DNA: TGTGCCAGCAAGCCCGCCCGGGCGGGCTCCGGGGAGCTGTTTTTT. This rearrangement joins TRBV6-6 to TRBJ2-2; tentative D call: TRBD2 (5 bases). Trimming took 7 bases from V and 6 from J, leaving 18 bases between them. The CDR3 runs to 15 residues. CDR1 and CDR2 from the germline V gene are MNHNY and SVGAGI (reference sequence).

V is TRBV25-1 and J is TRBJ1-4, with D tentatively TRBD1 (5 bases). CDR3 size: 12 residues. Germline V gives CDR1 MGHDK, CDR2 SYGVNS. V was cut by 8 bases and J by 8 bases, with 12 bases left in between. CDR3 protein: CASGQGGEKLFF. The CDR3 DNA is TGTGCCAGCGGGCAGGGTGGGGAAAAACTGTTTTTT.